This T cell receptor (beta chain) appears in the sequencing data of a study of T-cell reconstitution after alpha-beta-depleted transplantation in children. Trimming stripped 0 bases from V and 3 bases from J, with 12 bases between. CDR1 is DFQATT, CDR2 SNEGSKA, per germline (reference sequence). This CDR3 contains 14 residues. Molecular barcoding with unique molecular identifiers was used for the TCRbeta library. Via MiXCR, TCRdb re-called the PCR reads, giving one row per CDR3 protein. Seen here are around 180,000 distinct CDR3 sequences, roughly 11% observed once, and the top ten hold 13%. This clonotype was found many times.

This TCR was sampled from a boy younger than 10 with acute myeloid leukemia, due to receive a stem cell transplant. Sequencing used PBMCs, obtained before TCRalphabeta/CD19-depleted stem cell transplant. The chain uses TRBV20-1 and TRBJ2-7; D uncertain. CDR3 in amino acids: CSARDALMFYEQYF. The CDR3 DNA follows: TGCAGTGCTAGAGACGCGTTAATGTTCTACGAGCAGTACTTC.